This paragraph reports one TCR beta chain. Sequence at one end of the junction differs from germline and may be a read error. These data come from a study of blood T cell repertoires in COVID-19. Participant-reported clinical history was the basis for cohort assignment. The length of the CDR3 is 15 residues. Germline loops: CDR1 SSHAT, CDR2 FNYEAQ (reference sequence). The assay was immunoSEQ multiplex PCR, and TCRdb's table has in-frame clones only and misses some. In the table there are a few hundred thousand clones, around 90% of which are singletons. This TCR was recovered from a man in his thirties or forties who had recovered from COVID-19. J is TRBJ2-1 and V is TRBV7-7; a possible D gene is TRBD2 (6 bases). Sequenced material: PBMCs or T cells enriched from blood (not recorded which). Here the CDR3 reads CASSSGLPSYNEQFF. CDR3 DNA sequence: TGTGCTAGCAGCTCGGGACTGCCCTCCTACAATGAGCAGTTCTTC. The complete variable domain, with remaining parts taken from reference TRBV7-7 and TRBJ2-1, reads GAGVSQSPRYKVTKRGQDVTLRCDPISSHATLYWYQQALGQGPEFLTYFNYEAQPDKSGLPSDRFSAERPEGSISTLTIQRTEQRDSAMYRCASSSGLPSYNEQFFGPGTRLTVL.